The rows below give T cell receptor beta chains drawn from one sample of a study of blood T cell repertoires in COVID-19. The data were produced by immunoSEQ multiplex PCR, yet TCRdb's version contains in-frame clones alone and is incomplete. The top ten hold about 15% of the sample, which has around 170,000 clones, nearly 80% seen once. The specimen was peripheral blood. The receptors come from a woman at least 80 years old with acute or convalescent COVID-19. CDR3s include the opening cysteine and the closing phenylalanine or tryptophan. Each record gives: CDR3 DNA, CDR3 protein, clone size, V gene, D gene, J gene. A D gene is named only where the DNA matches it firmly. Clone size is stated in some rows and not others, as once, few, many or a class when expanded.

TGTGCCAGCAGCTCGCCCCAGGGTTTGGAGACCCAGTACTTC CASSSPQGLETQYF - TRBV5-6 - TRBJ2-5
TGTGCCAGCTCTCGTGCGCCCCGGTCCAATGAGCAGTTCTTC CASSRAPRSNEQFF - TRBV9 - TRBJ2-1
TGTGCCAGCAGCTCGGACAGCTCCTACGAGCAGTACTTC CASSSDSSYEQYF many TRBV12-3/TRBV12-4 - TRBJ2-7
TGTGCCACCAGTGGGTCTAGCGTGCGGACCGGGGAGCTGTTTTTT CATSGSSVRTGELFF - TRBV24-1 - TRBJ2-2
TGTGCCAGCAAGAGTCTACGCGGCTACACCTTC CASKSLRGYTF - TRBV3-1/TRBV3-2 - TRBJ1-2
TGTGCCAGCAGTTACGGTCGGGGTAGAACTGGAAACACCATATATTTT CASSYGRGRTGNTIYF few TRBV6-6 - TRBJ1-3
TGCGCCAGCAGCTTGCCAGGGACGAACACCGGGGAGCTGTTTTTT CASSLPGTNTGELFF - TRBV5-1 - TRBJ2-2
TGTGCCACCAGCAGAGGAGGCAGGGTAATCGAGGATCAGCCCCAGCATTTT CATSRGGRVIEDQPQHF once TRBV15 - TRBJ1-5
TGTGCCTGGAGTGTAAACGGGGGGGAAGAAAAACTGTTTTTT CAWSVNGGEEKLFF - TRBV30 - TRBJ1-4
TGTGCCAGCAGCCTAGCGGGTGGTCTGAGCTCCTACGAGCAGTACTTC CASSLAGGLSSYEQYF - TRBV6-6 TRBD2 TRBJ2-7
TGTGCCAGCAGCCCGTGGACAGGGGGAAAAGAGACCCAGTACTTC CASSPWTGGKETQYF - TRBV11-2 TRBD1 TRBJ2-5
TGTGCCAGCAGTTACCCAGCGGGACAAGCAAGGGTGCAGTACTTC CASSYPAGQARVQYF once TRBV6-5 - TRBJ2-7
TGTGCCAGCAGTGCGCGACAGGGAAATTCACCCCTCCACTTT CASSARQGNSPLHF once TRBV2 TRBD1 TRBJ1-6
TGTGCCAGCAGTTTCGTCAGGGGCGGGCAGCCCCAGCATTTT CASSFVRGGQPQHF few TRBV28 - TRBJ1-5
TGTGCCAGCAGTGAAACAAGGGGCCGCTATGGCTACACCTTC CASSETRGRYGYTF - TRBV6-1 - TRBJ1-2
TGTGCCAGTGATCGGTGGGACAGGGGAGGTTCGCGGAATTCACCCCTCCACTTT CASDRWDRGGSRNSPLHF - TRBV19 TRBD1 TRBJ1-6
TGTGCCAGCAGCTCCAGACTAGCGGGCCCAGATACGCAGTATTTT CASSSRLAGPDTQYF - TRBV9 TRBD2 TRBJ2-3
TGTGCCAGCAGCTCTAGGTTAAGCACAGATACGCAGTATTTT CASSSRLSTDTQYF few TRBV7-9 - TRBJ2-3
TGTGCCAACGCGTCGGGACAGCCCCTGGATAGCAATCAGCCCCAGCATTTT CANASGQPLDSNQPQHF - TRBV18 TRBD1 TRBJ1-5
TGTGCCAGCAGCCCGCTAGCGGGGGGCGTCAATGAGCAGTTCTTC CASSPLAGGVNEQFF - TRBV16 TRBD2 TRBJ2-1
TGTGCCAGCAGTGATCGACAGGGGGCCTACGAGCAGTACTTC CASSDRQGAYEQYF few TRBV6-1 TRBD1 TRBJ2-7
TGTGCCAGCAGCTTAGGTAGCGGGGGGGAGACCCAGTACTTC CASSLGSGGETQYF - TRBV7-2 TRBD2 TRBJ2-5
TGTGCCATCGGAGGGAAGTCCTATAATTCACCCCTCCACTTT CAIGGKSYNSPLHF - TRBV10-3 - TRBJ1-6
TGTGCCAGCAGCTTTGGGGGACAGGGGCTGTACGAGCAGTACTTC CASSFGGQGLYEQYF - TRBV11-2 TRBD1 TRBJ2-7
TGTGCCAGTAGTATAGATCTAGGGGGTCCTGGCTCTGGGGCCAACGTCCTGACTTTC CASSIDLGGPGSGANVLTF - TRBV19 - TRBJ2-6
TGCGCCAGCAGTCCAACAGGGGATTCCTACAATGAGCAGTTCTTC CASSPTGDSYNEQFF - TRBV10-1 TRBD1 TRBJ2-1
TGCAGCGTACGGACTAGCGGGAAGGGAAATGAGCAGTTCTTC CSVRTSGKGNEQFF - TRBV29-1 TRBD2 TRBJ2-1
TGTGCCAGCAGTGACTACCCGACAGGGAGTACCTATGGCTACACCTTC CASSDYPTGSTYGYTF - TRBV6-1 TRBD1 TRBJ1-2
TGTGCCAGTAGTATAGACAAAAATCAGCCCCAGCATTTT CASSIDKNQPQHF - TRBV19 - TRBJ1-5
TGTGCCAGCAGCACACAGGTTGAAGCTTTCTTT CASSTQVEAFF - TRBV7-9 - TRBJ1-1
TGCAGCGCCGGGGCTAGCGGGAACTACGAGCAGTACTTC CSAGASGNYEQYF - TRBV29-1 TRBD2 TRBJ2-7
TGCGCCAGCAGCTTGGATAGTACAGACACTGAAGCTTTCTTT CASSLDSTDTEAFF once TRBV5-1 - TRBJ1-1
TGTGCCAGCAGCCCCGAGGAGGGCCATGAGCAGTTCTTC CASSPEEGHEQFF - TRBV5-8 - TRBJ2-1
TGTGCCAGCAGTTTGCGACAGGGGGCTGCAACTAATGAAAAACTGTTTTTT CASSLRQGAATNEKLFF once TRBV27 TRBD1 TRBJ1-4
TGTGCCAGCAGTTCTAGCGGGAGAAATGGGTTCTTC CASSSSGRNGFF - TRBV28 TRBD2 TRBJ2-1
TGTGCCAGCAGCTTAAGTGGGGGCAGGGAGACCCAGTACTTC CASSLSGGRETQYF - TRBV7-3 - TRBJ2-5
TGTGCCAGCAGTCCCGGGACAGGTTGGACGTCCCTCCACTTT CASSPGTGWTSLHF few TRBV6-5 TRBD1 TRBJ1-6
TGCGCCAGCAGCCAAGCAGAAAGTTCAGGGATCTTGGTGTACGAGCAGTACTTC CASSQAESSGILVYEQYF - TRBV4-1 - TRBJ2-7
TGTGCCAGCAGTTTAGGGGGGTGGGGCACTGAAGCTTTCTTT CASSLGGWGTEAFF - TRBV28 - TRBJ1-1
TGTGCCTGGAATTTGATCAGTTCACCCCTCCACTTT CAWNLISSPLHF - TRBV30 - TRBJ1-6
TGTGCCAGCAGCTTAGAACAGGCTTACAATGAGCAGTTCTTC CASSLEQAYNEQFF - TRBV7-9 - TRBJ2-1
TGTGCCAGCAGTTTGCAGGTTAGCAATCAGCCCCAGCATTTT CASSLQVSNQPQHF - TRBV6-5 - TRBJ1-5
TGTGCCAGCCGATTGGGGAGTCAAGAGACCCAGTACTTC CASRLGSQETQYF - TRBV2 - TRBJ2-5
TGTGCCAGCAGTTACCCCCGGGACAGCCACTACGAGCAGTACTTC CASSYPRDSHYEQYF - TRBV6-6 TRBD1 TRBJ2-7
TGTGCCAGCAGGACAGGGGGGTGGACTGAAGCTTTCTTT CASRTGGWTEAFF - TRBV2 TRBD1 TRBJ1-1
TGTGCCAGCAGCCAAGGAACCACTACGAACACCGGGGAGCTGTTTTTT CASSQGTTTNTGELFF few TRBV3-1/TRBV3-2 - TRBJ2-2
TGCGCCAGCAGCTTGGGGGGGACAGGCAATGAGCAGTTCTTC CASSLGGTGNEQFF - TRBV5-1 TRBD1 TRBJ2-1